The source of this T cell receptor (beta chain) is a study of T cell clones after liver transplantation. Study details: Tolerant meant at least one year fully off immunosuppression without liver enzymes above twice normal. Study-wide findings and caveats: In two subjects, few donor cells limited the measurable donor-reactive repertoire.

Of note for this clone: The target antigen is unknown.

Clones were read by immunoSEQ multiplex PCR, and TCRdb kept only the in-frame ones, dropping some. The top ten clones hold just under 50% of a sample with 15,000 or so clones, about nine tenths of them seen once. The V gene lost 2 bases and the J gene lost 6 bases, with 13 bases spanning the gap. Germline V gives CDR1 SGHTS, CDR2 YDEGEE. The CDR3 extends over 14 amino acids. This specimen consisted of CD8+ T cells from blood, obtained before liver transplant. The sequence was collected from a human donor who received a liver transplant. V usage is TRBV5-8 and J usage is TRBJ2-3; D might be TRBD2 (7 bases). The CDR3 protein is CASSLGGARDTQYF. The CDR3 region has the DNA TGTGCCAGCAGCTTAGGGGGGGCACGCGATACGCAGTATTTT.